Listed below are T cell receptor beta chains from one sample, sequenced in a study of T cell responses to AZD1222 COVID-19 vaccine. Using immunoSEQ multiplex PCR, the repertoire was profiled, and TCRdb retains in-frame clones only, with some absent. The table records over 70,000 clones, roughly 89% of them present only once. The material sequenced was peripheral blood, taken 28 days after the second AZD1222 dose. The source is an adult who received the AZD1222 COVID-19 vaccine. The CDR3 runs from the conserved cysteine through the conserved F or W. The D gene is left open where the match is weak. Size is stated for part of the rows, as once, few or many counts, or as a class when the clone is expanded.

D,J,V,length,size,DNA,CDR3
.,TRBJ1-2,TRBV30,15,.,TGTGCCTGGAGTGTACGGGAGGCTTATAACTATGGCTACACCTTC,CAWSVREAYNYGYTF
TRBD1,TRBJ1-4,TRBV27,17,.,TGTGCCAGCAGTTTGTTCCCGCCGGGACAGGGAAGAGAAAAACTGTTTTTT,CASSLFPPGQGREKLFF
TRBD2,TRBJ2-5,TRBV5-6,17,.,TGTGCCAGCAGCTTGTATTCGGGCGGGAGGGCCAGAGAGACCCAGTACTTC,CASSLYSGGRARETQYF
TRBD2,TRBJ2-3,TRBV9,13,.,TGTGCCAGCAGCGAAGCTAGCGGGCATACGCAGTATTTT,CASSEASGHTQYF
.,TRBJ2-7,TRBV6-2/TRBV6-3,13,.,TGTGCCAGCAGTCCCCACAGGACCTACGAGCAGTACTTC,CASSPHRTYEQYF
.,TRBJ2-2,TRBV7-9,16,.,TGTGCCAGCAGCTTCATTCTCGGGCTAGCCCCCGGGGAGCTGTTTTTT,CASSFILGLAPGELFF
.,TRBJ2-5,TRBV12-3/TRBV12-4,11,.,TGTGCCAGCAGTTTCACCAAGACCCAGTACTTC,CASSFTKTQYF
TRBD1,TRBJ1-1,TRBV11-1,14,.,TGTGCCAGCAGCTTAAAACAGGGGTACACTGAAGCTTTCTTT,CASSLKQGYTEAFF
.,TRBJ2-1,TRBV10-3,14,once,TGTGCCATCAGGGAAGGGAGGAACCACAATGAGCAGTTCTTC,CAIREGRNHNEQFF
.,TRBJ1-4,TRBV12-5,17,.,TGTGCTAGTGGTTTTAGTGGTAGTTCTACAAGGGGAGAAAAACTGTTTTTT,CASGFSGSSTRGEKLFF
.,TRBJ1-6,TRBV18,13,.,TGTGCCAGCTCACCACCCCTACAGGGAGCCCTCCACTTT,CASSPPLQGALHF
.,TRBJ1-5,TRBV7-9,11,few,TGTGCCAGCAGTCCGGATCAGCCCCAGCATTTT,CASSPDQPQHF
.,TRBJ1-2,TRBV6-5,15,once,TGTGCCAGCAGTTACCGTGCAGAAGCCTATTATGGCTACACCTTC,CASSYRAEAYYGYTF
.,TRBJ1-2,TRBV27,13,.,TGTGCCAGCAGAGGAGGGGATTTATATGGCTACACCTTC,CASRGGDLYGYTF
TRBD2,TRBJ2-2,TRBV6-6,15,.,TGTGCCAGCAGTGCCAGCGGGGGGGACACCGGGGAGCTGTTTTTT,CASSASGGDTGELFF
TRBD1,TRBJ1-2,TRBV5-4,12,.,TGTGCCACCGGGACAGGGGGTGATGGCTACACCTTC,CATGTGGDGYTF
TRBD1,TRBJ2-7,TRBV11-2,15,.,TGTGCCAGCAGCGGGTGGACAGGGGGGGTTGGCGAGCAGTACTTC,CASSGWTGGVGEQYF
.,TRBJ2-7,TRBV30,18,few,TGTGCCTGGAGTGACCTCGCGCAGTGGGGGAAATCTAGGTACGAGCAGTACTTC,CAWSDLAQWGKSRYEQYF
.,TRBJ1-5,TRBV3-1/TRBV3-2,13,.,TGTGCCAGCAGCCAAGATCTAACTCAGCCCCAGCATTTT,CASSQDLTQPQHF
.,TRBJ2-1,TRBV3-1/TRBV3-2,16,.,TGTGCCAGCAGCCAAGATGTGGGCATCTCCTACAATGAGCAGTTCTTC,CASSQDVGISYNEQFF
.,TRBJ2-3,TRBV2,13,once,TGTGCCAGCAGGACCTATGGGGCAGATACGCAGTATTTT,CASRTYGADTQYF
.,TRBJ1-1,TRBV19,14,.,TGTGCCACTTCGCCCCAGGTTATGAACACTGAAGCTTTCTTT,CATSPQVMNTEAFF
.,TRBJ1-1,TRBV27,14,few,TGTGCCAGCAGATTTGGCACCCGGCACACTGAAGCTTTCTTT,CASRFGTRHTEAFF
.,TRBJ2-7,TRBV23-1,13,.,TGCGCCAGCAGTCAATCGGGGGGTGACGAGCAGTACTTC,CASSQSGGDEQYF
.,TRBJ1-2,TRBV2,12,.,TGTGCCAGCATGGGACAATCCTATGGCTACACCTTC,CASMGQSYGYTF
.,TRBJ2-3,TRBV11-2,14,.,TGTGCCAGCAGCTTAGCGGGGGGCACAGATACGCAGTATTTT,CASSLAGGTDTQYF
TRBD2,TRBJ2-1,TRBV4-2,18,.,TGTGCCAGCAGCCAAGTTGTGTCTAGCGGGGGGGCTTGGAATGAGCAGTTCTTC,CASSQVVSSGGAWNEQFF
TRBD2,TRBJ2-1,TRBV11-3,15,.,TGTGCCAGCAGCTTAGTCGCGGGGAGGGCCGATGAGCAGTTCTTC,CASSLVAGRADEQFF
.,TRBJ1-2,TRBV29-1,11,.,TGCAGCGTTAAACAGGGCTATGGCTACACCTTC,CSVKQGYGYTF
.,TRBJ2-2,TRBV21-1,15,.,TGTGCCAGCAGCAAAGACCCACCGGTCGCCGGGGAGCTGTTTTTT,CASSKDPPVAGELFF
.,TRBJ2-5,TRBV18,12,.,TGTGCCAGCTCACCACGAGGTTGGACCCAGTACTTC,CASSPRGWTQYF
.,TRBJ1-2,TRBV5-1,13,.,TGCGCCAGCAGCTTGAGAGCTAACTATGGCTACACCTTC,CASSLRANYGYTF
.,TRBJ2-7,TRBV2,11,.,TGTGCCAGCAACCGCCGGCACGAGCAGTACTTC,CASNRRHEQYF
TRBD1,TRBJ1-4,TRBV9,15,.,TGTGCCAGCAGCGTAAGGGCAGGGGGCGAGGAAAAACTGTTTTTT,CASSVRAGGEEKLFF
.,TRBJ2-2,TRBV7-8,15,.,TGTGCCAGCAGCTTCGGGGGCCCTAACACCGGGGAGCTGTTTTTT,CASSFGGPNTGELFF
TRBD2,TRBJ2-3,TRBV6-2/TRBV6-3,17,once,TGTGCCAGCAGTTACAGGACTAGCGGGGGCTGGGCAGATACGCAGTATTTT,CASSYRTSGGWADTQYF
.,TRBJ1-2,TRBV19,13,.,TGTGCCAGTAGTTCCCATGGGGATGCGGGCTACACCTTC,CASSSHGDAGYTF
TRBD2,TRBJ2-1,TRBV19,15,.,TGTGCCAGTAGTATAGCCGGACTAGCGGGAGGAGGGCAGTTCTTC,CASSIAGLAGGGQFF